This T cell receptor beta chain was found in a study of long-term antiretroviral therapy in people with HIV. A v3.0 immunoSEQ assay was performed at survey level. Libraries were prepared by immunoSEQ multiplex PCR; TCRdb keeps only in-frame clonotypes and omits some of them. The data hold approximately 20,000 clones, with around three quarters observed a single time. To note about this clone: The antigen is not known.

Germline assignment: CDR1 SGDLS and CDR2 YYNGEE. V shed 3 bases and J 5 bases; nucleotides not matched to a gene: 11. This CDR3 region has 18 residues. Whole-study results and caveats: Diversity increased after ART yet remained lower than in transplant donor controls. CDR3 length ranges were narrower in HIV repertoires than in controls.

This clonotype was obtained from a man between 50 and 59 years old with HIV. Sequencing used unsorted PBMCs, obtained 2.2 years after starting antiretroviral therapy. The rearrangement uses TRBV9 and TRBJ2-5; 15 bases align to TRBD2. The CDR3: CASSAGRTSGGAEETQYF. The CDR3 DNA reads TGTGCCAGCAGCGCAGGACGGACTAGCGGGGGGGCCGAGGAGACCCAGTACTTC.